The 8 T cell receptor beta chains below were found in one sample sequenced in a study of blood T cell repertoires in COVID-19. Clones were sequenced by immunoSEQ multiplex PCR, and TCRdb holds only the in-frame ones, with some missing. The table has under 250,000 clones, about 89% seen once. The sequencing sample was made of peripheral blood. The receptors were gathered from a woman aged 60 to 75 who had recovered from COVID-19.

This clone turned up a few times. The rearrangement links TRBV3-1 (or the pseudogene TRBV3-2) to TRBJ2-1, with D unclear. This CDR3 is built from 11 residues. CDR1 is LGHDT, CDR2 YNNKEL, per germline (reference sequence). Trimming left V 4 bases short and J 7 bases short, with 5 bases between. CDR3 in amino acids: CASSLSNEQFF. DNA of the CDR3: TGTGCCAGCAGCCTTAGTAATGAGCAGTTCTTC.

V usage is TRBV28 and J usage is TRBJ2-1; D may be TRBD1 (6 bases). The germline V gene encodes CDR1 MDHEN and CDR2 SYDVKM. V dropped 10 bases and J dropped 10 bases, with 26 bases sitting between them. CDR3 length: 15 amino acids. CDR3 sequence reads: CAIGSRTAFLREQFF. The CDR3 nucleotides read TGTGCCATTGGGTCTCGGACAGCCTTTCTCCGGGAGCAGTTCTTC.

As DNA, the CDR3 is TGTGCCAGCAGCCGCCCCGGACAGGGTACTGAAGCTTTCTTT. This encodes CASSRPGQGTEAFF. The rearrangement joins TRBV6-5 to TRBJ1-1; 8 bases line up with TRBD1. The germline V gene has CDR1 MNHEY and CDR2 SVGAGI. CDR3 length: 14 residues. The V gene end was trimmed by 6 bases and the J gene end by 5 bases; junction bases not matched to a gene: 8.

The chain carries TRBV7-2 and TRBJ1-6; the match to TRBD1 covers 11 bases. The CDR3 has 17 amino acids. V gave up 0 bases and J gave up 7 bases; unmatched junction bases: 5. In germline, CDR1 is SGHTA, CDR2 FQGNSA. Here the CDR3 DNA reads TGTGCCAGCAGCTTAGCAGGACAGGGGGCTTGGAATTCACCCCTCCACTTT. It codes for CASSLAGQGAWNSPLHF.

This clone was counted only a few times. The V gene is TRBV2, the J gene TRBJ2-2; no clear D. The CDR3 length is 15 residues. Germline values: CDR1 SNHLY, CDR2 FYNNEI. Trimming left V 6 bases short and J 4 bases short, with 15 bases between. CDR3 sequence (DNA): TGTGCCAGCAGGATTGGGCCCTCGAGCACCGGGGAGCTGTTTTTT. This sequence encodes CASRIGPSSTGELFF.

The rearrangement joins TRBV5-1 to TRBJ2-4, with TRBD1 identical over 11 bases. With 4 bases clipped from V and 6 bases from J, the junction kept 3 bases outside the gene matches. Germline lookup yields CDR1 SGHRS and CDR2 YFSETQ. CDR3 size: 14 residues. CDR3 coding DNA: TGCGCCAGCAGCCGGGGACAGGGGGGAAACATTCAGTACTTC. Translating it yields CASSRGQGGNIQYF.

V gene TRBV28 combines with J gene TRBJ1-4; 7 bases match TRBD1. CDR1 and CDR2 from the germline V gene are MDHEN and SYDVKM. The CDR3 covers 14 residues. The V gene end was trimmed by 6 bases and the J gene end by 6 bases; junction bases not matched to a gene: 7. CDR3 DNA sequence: TGTGCCAGCAGAATGACAGGGATATATGAAAAACTGTTTTTT. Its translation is CASRMTGIYEKLFF.

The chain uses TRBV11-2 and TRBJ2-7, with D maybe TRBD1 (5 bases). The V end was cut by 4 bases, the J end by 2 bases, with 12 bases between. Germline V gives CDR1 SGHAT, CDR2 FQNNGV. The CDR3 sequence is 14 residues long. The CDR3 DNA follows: TGTGCCAGCAGCTACCACCAGGGAACCTACGAGCAGTACTTC. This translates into CASSYHQGTYEQYF.